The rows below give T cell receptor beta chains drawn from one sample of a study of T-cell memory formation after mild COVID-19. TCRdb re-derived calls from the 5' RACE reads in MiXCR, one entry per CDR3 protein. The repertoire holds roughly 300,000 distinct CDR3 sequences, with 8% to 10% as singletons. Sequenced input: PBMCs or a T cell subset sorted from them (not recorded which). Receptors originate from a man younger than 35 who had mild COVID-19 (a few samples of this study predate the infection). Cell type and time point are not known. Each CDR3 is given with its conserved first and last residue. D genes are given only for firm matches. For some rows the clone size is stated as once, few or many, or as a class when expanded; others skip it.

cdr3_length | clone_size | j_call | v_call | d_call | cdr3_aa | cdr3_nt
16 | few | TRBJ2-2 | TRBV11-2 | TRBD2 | CASSRLAGGNTGELFF | TGTGCCAGCAGTCGTCTAGCGGGGGGAAACACCGGGGAGCTGTTTTTT
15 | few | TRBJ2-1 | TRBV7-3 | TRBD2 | CASSATSGGFNEQFF | TGTGCCAGCAGCGCTACTAGCGGGGGTTTCAATGAGCAGTTCTTC
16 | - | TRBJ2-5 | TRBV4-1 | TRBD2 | CASSHRLAGAQETQYF | TGCGCCAGCAGCCACAGACTAGCGGGGGCCCAAGAGACCCAGTACTTC
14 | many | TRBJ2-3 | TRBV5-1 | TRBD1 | CASSIGQVKDTQYF | TGCGCCAGCAGCATAGGACAGGTTAAGGATACGCAGTATTTT
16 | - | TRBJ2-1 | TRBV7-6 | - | CASSLGGRPPYNEQFF | TGTGCCAGCAGCTTAGGGGGCAGACCCCCCTACAATGAGCAGTTCTTC
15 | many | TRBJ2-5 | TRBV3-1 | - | CASSQNSAPQETQYF | TGTGCCAGCAGCCAAAATTCAGCCCCCCAAGAGACCCAGTACTTC
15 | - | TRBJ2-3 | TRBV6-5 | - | CASSTGVLGTDTQYF | TGTGCCAGCAGTACAGGTGTTCTTGGCACAGATACGCAGTATTTT
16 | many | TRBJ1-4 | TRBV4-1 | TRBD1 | CASSQDPGTGAEKLFF | TGCGCCAGCAGCCAAGATCCCGGGACAGGGGCGGAAAAACTGTTTTTT
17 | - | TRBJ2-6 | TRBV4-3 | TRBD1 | CASSQRGGLSGANVLTF | TGCGCCAGCAGCCAGAGAGGGGGCCTTTCCGGGGCCAACGTCCTGACTTTC
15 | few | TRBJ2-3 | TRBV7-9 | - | CASSLGAKSTDTQYF | TGTGCCAGCAGCTTAGGAGCCAAAAGCACAGATACGCAGTATTTT
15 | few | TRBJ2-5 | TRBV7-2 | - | CASSFPSPARETQYF | TGTGCCAGCAGCTTTCCGTCTCCCGCCCGGGAGACCCAGTACTTC
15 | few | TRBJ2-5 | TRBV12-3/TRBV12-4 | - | CASSLLSSSFGTQYF | TGTGCCAGCAGTTTACTGTCTTCATCCTTTGGGACCCAGTACTTC
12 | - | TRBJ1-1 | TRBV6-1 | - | CASSAYPGEAFF | TGTGCCAGCAGCGCATACCCAGGGGAAGCTTTCTTT
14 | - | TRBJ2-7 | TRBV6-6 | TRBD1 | CASSFWDRDYEQYF | TGTGCCAGCAGTTTTTGGGACAGGGACTACGAGCAGTACTTC
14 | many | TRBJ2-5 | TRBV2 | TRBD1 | CASPGTGARETQYF | TGTGCCAGCCCCGGGACAGGGGCAAGGGAGACCCAGTACTTC
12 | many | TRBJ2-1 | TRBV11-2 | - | CASSFGSYEQFF | TGTGCCAGCAGCTTCGGCAGCTATGAGCAGTTCTTC
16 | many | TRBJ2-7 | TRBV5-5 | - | CASSSQERYRSYEQYF | TGTGCCAGCAGCTCCCAGGAACGTTATAGAAGCTACGAGCAGTACTTC
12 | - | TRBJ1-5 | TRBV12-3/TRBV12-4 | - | CASSVPPQPQHF | TGTGCCAGCAGTGTCCCCCCCCAGCCCCAGCATTTT
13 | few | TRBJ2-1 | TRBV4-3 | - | CASSQGITNEQFF | TGCGCCAGCAGCCAAGGAATCACAAATGAGCAGTTCTTC
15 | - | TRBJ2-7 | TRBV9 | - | CASSVGPGQAYEQYF | -
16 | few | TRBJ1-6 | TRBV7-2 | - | CASSPRQSSYNSPLHF | TGTGCCAGCAGCCCCCGACAGAGCTCCTATAATTCACCCCTCCACTTT
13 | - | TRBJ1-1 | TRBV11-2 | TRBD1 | CASSLETGSWAFF | TGTGCCAGCAGCTTAGAGACAGGGTCATGGGCTTTCTTT
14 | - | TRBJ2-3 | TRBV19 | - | CASSIGPGGDTQYF | TGTGCCAGTAGTATTGGGCCCGGGGGAGATACGCAGTATTTT
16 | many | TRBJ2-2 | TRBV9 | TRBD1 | CASSVQGAGDTGELFF | TGTGCCAGCAGCGTACAGGGGGCTGGGGACACCGGGGAGCTGTTTTTT
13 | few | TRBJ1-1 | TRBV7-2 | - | CASSSGSAAVAFF | TGTGCCAGCAGTTCAGGGAGCGCGGCGGTAGCTTTCTTT
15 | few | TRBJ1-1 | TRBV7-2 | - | CASSLAPGLGTEAFF | TGTGCCAGCAGCTTAGCGCCAGGGTTGGGGACTGAAGCTTTCTTT
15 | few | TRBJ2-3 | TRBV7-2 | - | CASSPAAPRPDTQYF | TGTGCCAGCAGCCCGGCAGCGCCGAGGCCAGATACGCAGTATTTT
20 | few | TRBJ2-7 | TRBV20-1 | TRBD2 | CSARDLIYSGGAPHSYEQYF | TGCAGTGCTAGAGACCTAATTTATAGCGGGGGGGCTCCTCACTCCTACGAGCAGTACTTC
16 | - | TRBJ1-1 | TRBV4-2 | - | CASSQQSGHLNTEVFF | TGTGCCAGCAGCCAACAGAGCGGACACCTGAACACTGAAGTTTTCTTT
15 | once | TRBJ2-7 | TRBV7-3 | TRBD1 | CASSLMGQGVDEQYF | TGTGCCAGCAGCTTAATGGGACAGGGAGTCGACGAGCAGTACTTC